This T cell receptor (beta chain) is from a study of molecular identifiers for immune sequencing clone quantification. The use of previously described methods and listed TCR primers produced the bulk TCR libraries. Each CDR3 protein gets one entry after TCRdb re-called the PCR reads with MiXCR. The table records about 70,000 distinct CDR3 sequences, roughly 18% of them present only once. CDR3 length: 13 residues. Trimming removed 5 bases at V and 0 bases at J, with 8 bases between. The V gene's germline CDR1 is SGHTA and CDR2 FQGTGA. This clonotype was seen many times. The clonotype was recovered from a human donor in good health. Some libraries in this study had Jurkat cell RNA spiked in. The sample taken for sequencing was naive CD8+ T cells from blood, with Jurkat cell RNA spiked in. The subset was: FACS-sorted CD8+CD4-CCR7+CD45RA+ naive T cells. J is TRBJ2-7 and V is TRBV7-3; D is ambiguous. CDR3 region: CASSPPSSYEQYF. CDR3 sequence (DNA): TGTGCCAGCAGCCCCCCGAGCTCCTACGAGCAGTACTTC.